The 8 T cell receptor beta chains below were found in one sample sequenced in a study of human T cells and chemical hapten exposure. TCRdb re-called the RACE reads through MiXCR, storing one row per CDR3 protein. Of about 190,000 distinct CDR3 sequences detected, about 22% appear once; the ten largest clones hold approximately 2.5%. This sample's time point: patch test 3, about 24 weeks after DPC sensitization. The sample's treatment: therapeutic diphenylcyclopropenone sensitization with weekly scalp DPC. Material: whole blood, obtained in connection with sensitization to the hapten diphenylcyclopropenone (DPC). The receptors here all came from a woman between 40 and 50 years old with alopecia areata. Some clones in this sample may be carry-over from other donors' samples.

In nucleotides, the CDR3 is TGTGCCAGCAGTGAATTGGATACGCAGTATTTT. The encoded protein is CASSELDTQYF. The V call is TRBV25-1, the J call TRBJ2-3, with D unclear. The CDR3 consists of 11 residues. The germline V gene has CDR1 MGHDK and CDR2 SYGVNS. Trimming stripped 1 base from V and 6 bases from J, with 2 bases between.

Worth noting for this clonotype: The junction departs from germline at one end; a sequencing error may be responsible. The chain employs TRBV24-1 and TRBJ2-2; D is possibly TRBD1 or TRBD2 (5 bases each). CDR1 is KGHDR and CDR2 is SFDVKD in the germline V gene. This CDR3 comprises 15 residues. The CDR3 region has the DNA TGTGCCACCAGTGACATTAATAGAGGAAAAGGGGAGATGTTTTTT. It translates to CATSDINRGKGEMFF.

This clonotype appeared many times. The CDR3 protein is CASSSPGQGKGYTF. DNA for the CDR3: TGTGCCAGCAGTTCTCCGGGACAGGGTAAAGGCTACACCTTC. The V call is TRBV28, the J call TRBJ1-2; TRBD1 matches at 9 bases. Germline V gene data show CDR1 as MDHEN and CDR2 as SYDVKM. The V segment lost 4 bases and the J segment 8 bases; nucleotides outside the gene matches: 8. CDR3 length equals 14 residues.

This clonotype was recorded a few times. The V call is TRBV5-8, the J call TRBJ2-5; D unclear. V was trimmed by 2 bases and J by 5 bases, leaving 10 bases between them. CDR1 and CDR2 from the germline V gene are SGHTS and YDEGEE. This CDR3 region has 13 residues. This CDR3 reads CASSFQPGETQYF. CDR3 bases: TGTGCCAGCAGCTTTCAACCGGGTGAGACCCAGTACTTC.

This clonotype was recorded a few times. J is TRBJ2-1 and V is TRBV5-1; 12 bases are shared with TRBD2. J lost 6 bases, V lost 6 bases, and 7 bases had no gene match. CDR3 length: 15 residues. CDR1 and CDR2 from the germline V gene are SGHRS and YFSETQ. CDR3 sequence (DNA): TGCGCCAGCACCGCCGGACTAGCGGGGATCAATGAGCAGTTCTTC. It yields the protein CASTAGLAGINEQFF.

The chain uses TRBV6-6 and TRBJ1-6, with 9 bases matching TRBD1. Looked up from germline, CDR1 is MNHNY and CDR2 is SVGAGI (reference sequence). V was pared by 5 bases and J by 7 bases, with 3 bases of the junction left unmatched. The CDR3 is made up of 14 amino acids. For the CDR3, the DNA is TGTGCCAGCAGTCGGACAGGGGAAAATTCACCCCTCCACTTT. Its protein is CASSRTGENSPLHF.

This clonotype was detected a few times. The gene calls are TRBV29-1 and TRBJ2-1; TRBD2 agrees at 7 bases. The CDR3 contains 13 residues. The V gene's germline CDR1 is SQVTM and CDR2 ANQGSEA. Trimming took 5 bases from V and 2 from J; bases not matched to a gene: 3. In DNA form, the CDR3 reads TGCAGCGTTTTGGCGGGAGCCTACAATGAGCAGTTCTTC. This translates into CSVLAGAYNEQFF.

The CDR3 loop is CASSYSVKNIQYF. DNA of the CDR3: TGTGCCAGCAGTTACTCTGTGAAAAACATTCAGTACTTC. J is TRBJ2-4 and V is TRBV6-2 or TRBV6-3; no clear D gene. The CDR3 loop spans 13 amino acids. Trimming left V 0 bases short and J 4 bases short, with 4 bases between. Per the germline V gene, CDR1 is MNHEY and CDR2 is SVGEGT.